This TCR beta chain was sequenced during a study of blood T cell repertoires in COVID-19 (dated by TCRdb to the early 2020s). Background on the whole study: The collaborator samples originated in the United States, Italy and Spain and spanned the acute and convalescent phases of COVID-19. Where HLA class I and class II types were available, the types were taken from metadata supplied by the sample provider, not from assay-based typing. The material from the prospective study consisted of cDNA or gDNA derived from T cells, B-cell-depleted T cells, or PBMCs. The repertoires were released in a freely available public database meant as a resource for research on the immune response to SARS-CoV-2. Nearly every sample came with metadata listing a de-identified subject ID, COVID-19 status, age in years and sex. Deeply sampled blood TCRbeta repertoires from subjects exposed to, actively infected with, or recovered from COVID-19 were included in the dataset. Samples were obtained from the ongoing ImmuneRACE study (first 160 participants) and from over 1,000 subjects provided by 6 global collaborators. What the work shows at the level of the full study, not this receptor alone: The amount of clinical and demographic metadata varied by source and participant and was provided uncurated.

In regard to this clone: The antigen it binds to is not known. No much larger clone is present one base from it, and per-base qualities are unavailable.

The germline V gene gives CDR1 as SGDLS and CDR2 as YYNGEE. V loses 0 bases at its end and J loses 3 bases; junction bases beyond the gene matches: 4. Spanning cysteine to phenylalanine, the CDR3 consists of 15 amino acids. The only DNA kept is the CDR3, 45 bases in frame from the first base. TCRbeta CDR3 regions were amplified from genomic DNA by means of the immunoSEQ Assay, a bias-controlled multiplex PCR. The authors processed their data as follows. Within the assay, amplification of reference gene primers was used to estimate how many nucleated cells each sample contained. To quantify the absolute abundance of each unique TCRbeta CDR3 rearrangement, sequence reads were collapsed and filtered. For each sample, productive Simpson clonality was calculated by taking the square root of Simpson's diversity index across productive rearrangements. What TCRdb holds here is the immuneACCESS table cut down to in-frame rearrangements. Part of the clones is not present; checked against another copy, under half of the missing clones reflect an unresolved V gene, and the others are unexplained. V and J calls and clone size are copied from that table; D and trimming were computed from the DNA. The sample data list around 140,000 clones, and approximately 90% of these were observed just once. The top ten hold over 0.8% of the sample.

Whole blood was collected in K2EDTA tubes by collaborating institutions according to the institutions' own protocols. Collaborator samples were shipped for TCRbeta analysis as frozen whole blood, isolated PBMCs, or DNA extracted from either sample type. Here the chain combines TRBV9 and TRBJ2-7; TRBD1 matches 9 bases in the middle. The sequenced material came from peripheral blood. The TCR was taken from a woman aged 45-65 years with acute or convalescent COVID-19. The nucleotide sequence is TGTGCCAGCAGCGTAGAGACAGGGGGTGGCTACGAGCAGTACTTC. Its protein is CASSVETGGGYEQYF.